A single sample is the source of the 15 T cell receptor beta chains below, sequenced in a study of identical twins. TCRdb recomputed calls from the 5' RACE reads with MiXCR, one row per CDR3 protein. There are some 1,600,000 distinct CDR3 sequences in the sample; less than 40% occur only once, and 0.25% to 0.3% lies in the top ten. The source material was cord blood. These TCRs come from a newborn girl in good health.

This clonotype has a handful of counts. V usage is TRBV7-8 and J usage is TRBJ1-5, with 8 bases lining up with TRBD1. V lost 4 bases, J lost 1 base, and 9 bases stayed unmatched. CDR1 and CDR2 from the germline V gene are SGHVS and FQNEAQ. The CDR3 has 17 amino acids. CDR3 protein: CASSSKPTGASNQPQHF. CDR3 sequence (DNA): TGTGCCAGCAGCTCCAAACCGACAGGGGCGAGCAATCAGCCCCAGCATTTT.

The chain employs TRBV10-3 and TRBJ1-5; D gene unclear. This CDR3 spans 14 amino acids. In germline, CDR1 is ENHRY, CDR2 SYGVKD. V lost 4 bases and J lost 7, with 14 bases in between. This CDR3 is CAISVGEIRQPQHF. In DNA form, the CDR3 reads TGTGCCATCAGTGTCGGGGAAATCAGGCAGCCCCAGCATTTT.

This clonotype was seen once. This sequence joins TRBV20-1 and TRBJ1-5, with D unresolved. The germline V gene has CDR1 DFQATT and CDR2 SNEGSKA (reference sequence). There are 16 residues in the CDR3. Trimming removed 5 bases at V and 4 bases at J, with 21 bases between. For the CDR3, the DNA is TGCAGTGCTCCCGAGCGCTCCGGGAAGTTAAATCAGCCCCAGCATTTT. It yields the protein CSAPERSGKLNQPQHF.

The chain links TRBV27 to TRBJ1-4; D call uncertain. Per the germline V gene, CDR1 is MNHEY and CDR2 is SMNVEV (reference sequence). The CDR3 is made up of 13 amino acids. Deletions cut 8 bases from V and 6 bases from J, with 13 bases between. The CDR3, as DNA: TGTGCCAGCGCCTCGGACCGGTATGAAAAACTGTTTTTT. Translated: CASASDRYEKLFF.

V and J are TRBV29-1 and TRBJ2-2, with D unclear. CDR1 and CDR2 from the germline V gene are SQVTM and ANQGSEA. The CDR3 extends over 11 amino acids. Deletions cut 4 bases from V and 1 base from J, with 1 base between. The CDR3: CSVVNTGELFF. The DNA of the CDR3 is TGCAGCGTTGTGAACACCGGGGAGCTGTTTTTT.

The chain employs TRBV5-1 and TRBJ2-5; no reliable D call. Germline values: CDR1 SGHRS, CDR2 YFSETQ. Between the trimmed V and J ends, which lost 4 bases and 14 bases, there was a span of 15 bases. The CDR3 is 11 residues long. As DNA, the CDR3 is TGCGCCAGCAGCCTAGGCTACGAGCACTACTTC. This sequence encodes CASSLGYEHYF.

The J gene is TRBJ1-1, the V gene TRBV6-5, with 7 bases that match TRBD1. Germline lookup yields CDR1 MNHEY and CDR2 SVGAGI. V was clipped by 4 bases and J by 6 bases; unmatched bases: 8. The CDR3 has 14 residues. CDR3 bases: TGTGCCAGCAGTTCGCCAGGGGGACTCGCTGAAGCTTTCTTT. The encoded protein is CASSSPGGLAEAFF.

The V call is TRBV27, the J call TRBJ2-1; 10 positions match TRBD2. CDR1 MNHEY and CDR2 SMNVEV come from the germline V gene (reference sequence). CDR3 length: 17 amino acids. With 2 bases clipped from V and 2 bases from J, the junction kept 6 bases outside the gene matches. In nucleotides, the CDR3 is TGTGCCAGCAGTTTAGGGTCTAGCGGGAGACCCTACAATGAGCAGTTCTTC. This translates into CASSLGSSGRPYNEQFF.

This clonotype was seen only once. The V and J genes are TRBV6-1 and TRBJ2-5; the match to TRBD1 covers 7 bases. Trimming took 1 base from V and 13 from J; bases not matched to a gene: 0. Germline CDR1 MNHNS, CDR2 SASEGT. The CDR3 is made up of 10 amino acids. CDR3 residues: CASSEGDRYF. Written as DNA, the CDR3 is TGTGCCAGCAGTGAAGGGGACAGGTACTTC.

This clonotype has only a few counts. J is TRBJ2-3 and V is TRBV25-1; 12 nucleotides align to TRBD2. This CDR3 is 16 amino acids long. CDR1 and CDR2 (germline): MGHDK, SYGVNS. V lost 2 bases and J lost 5; bases outside the gene matches: 5. CDR3 nucleotides: TGTGCCAGCAGTGAACGACTAGCGGGAGATAGAGATACGCAGTATTTT. This translates into CASSERLAGDRDTQYF.

This clonotype was counted only a few times. This chain connects TRBV5-1 to TRBJ2-1; 7 bases line up with TRBD2. Germline V CDR1 and CDR2: SGHRS, YFSETQ. The CDR3 is made up of 15 amino acids. J gave up 4 bases and V 4 bases, and 8 bases lay outside the gene matches. In nucleotides, the CDR3 is TGCGCCAGCAGCCCCGGGACTACCATTTACAATGAGCAGTTCTTC. This codes for CASSPGTTIYNEQFF.

In regard to this clonotype: Just one base apart from a much larger clone, this may be a read error. The DNA for the CDR3 is TGTGCCAGCAGCAAAAGACAGGGCGTTTGGGGCACAGATACGCAGTATTTT. Its translation: CASSKRQGVWGTDTQYF. The chain has TRBV27 and TRBJ2-3; 7 bases are a match to TRBD1. CDR3 length: 17 amino acids. Germline V lookup: CDR1 MNHEY, CDR2 SMNVEV (reference sequence). Losses at the gene ends were 6 bases for V and 1 base for J; bases not matched to a gene: 13.

This clonotype was recorded a few times. In nucleotides, the CDR3 is TGTGCCACCAGTGATACGTCCTACGAGCAGTACTTC. Protein: CATSDTSYEQYF. The rearrangement uses TRBV24-1 and TRBJ2-7; the D is unclear. This CDR3 region has 12 residues. CDR1 and CDR2 (germline): KGHDR, SFDVKD. Between the trimmed V and J ends, which lost 3 bases and 1 base, there was a span of 3 bases.

The genes are TRBV5-1 and TRBJ2-1; TRBD2 matches at 9 bases. Germline assignment: CDR1 SGHRS and CDR2 YFSETQ. The CDR3 covers 15 residues. V shed 6 bases and J 0 bases; nucleotides not matched to a gene: 4. Here the CDR3 DNA reads TGCGCCAGCACCGTAGCGGGGGACTCCTACAATGAGCAGTTCTTC. Amino acids: CASTVAGDSYNEQFF.

This clonotype was recorded many times. The rearrangement joins TRBV9 to TRBJ2-3; no clear D. Per the germline V gene, CDR1 is SGDLS and CDR2 is YYNGEE. The CDR3 spans 13 residues. Trimming took 4 bases from V and 3 from J, leaving 9 bases between them. The CDR3 spells CASSLGMTDTQYF. CDR3 bases: TGTGCCAGCAGCCTCGGAATGACAGATACGCAGTATTTT.